The entry that follows covers one TCR beta chain sequence. Method: immunoSEQ multiplex PCR; TCRdb's copy keeps in-frame clones and lacks some. The data hold 200,000 to 250,000 clones, with roughly 85% observed a single time. The sample belongs to a study of cytomegalovirus exposure and HLA in healthy donors. Germline values: CDR1 SGDLS, CDR2 YYNGEE. The CDR3 sequence is 15 residues long. J gave up 4 bases and V 4 bases, and 8 bases lay outside the gene matches. The TCR was taken from a woman between 18 and 29 years old in good health and CMV-seronegative. The sequencing input was PBMCs. The rearrangement links TRBV9 to TRBJ1-3; TRBD1 agrees at 7 bases. CDR3 region: CASSPRGGAGNTIYF. CDR3 sequence (DNA): TGTGCCAGCAGCCCCAGAGGGGGCGCCGGAAACACCATATATTTT.